The sequence of this T cell receptor beta chain was determined in a study of T cells in tuberculosis. Study in general: Samples predate treatment or fall within its first 7 days.

This CDR3 region has 16 residues. TCRdb's table, derived via immunoSEQ multiplex PCR, lists solely in-frame clones and lacks some. The data hold some 7,700 clones, with over 90% observed a single time. The origin of this receptor is an adult with tuberculosis. The chain couples TRBV21-1 to TRBJ1-1. TRBV21-1 is labeled a pseudogene. Specimen: PBMCs. Written as DNA, the CDR3 is TGTGCCAGCAGACGTAGGTTAGCTACACAACGCACTGAAGCTTTCTTT. Its translation is CASRRRLATQRTEAFF.